This T cell receptor (beta chain) is from a study of post-analysis software for immune sequencing data. Study results and limitations: Comparison of patients with controls showed five TRBV segments more frequent in patients, TRBV5-6, TRBV5-1 and TRBV20-1 among them.

The germline V and J ends were trimmed by 2 bases and 2 bases, with 10 bases remaining between them. Germline loops: CDR1 MDHEN, CDR2 SYDVKM. The CDR3 has 14 residues. Libraries were made from TCR beta cDNA, and they carried unique molecular identifiers. Each CDR3 protein gets one entry after TCRdb re-called the PCR reads with MiXCR. The sample lists 350,000 to 500,000 distinct CDR3 sequences, 35% to 45% occurring once. Regarding this clonotype: Its specificity is not known.

This chain connects TRBV28 to TRBJ2-7, with D possibly TRBD1 on 5 matching bases. The sequence was obtained from a girl aged 2-15 years with multiple sclerosis. Sequencing used blood. CDR3 nucleotides: TGTGCCAGCAGTTTACAGGGATATGCCTACGAGCAGTACTTC. This translates into CASSLQGYAYEQYF.